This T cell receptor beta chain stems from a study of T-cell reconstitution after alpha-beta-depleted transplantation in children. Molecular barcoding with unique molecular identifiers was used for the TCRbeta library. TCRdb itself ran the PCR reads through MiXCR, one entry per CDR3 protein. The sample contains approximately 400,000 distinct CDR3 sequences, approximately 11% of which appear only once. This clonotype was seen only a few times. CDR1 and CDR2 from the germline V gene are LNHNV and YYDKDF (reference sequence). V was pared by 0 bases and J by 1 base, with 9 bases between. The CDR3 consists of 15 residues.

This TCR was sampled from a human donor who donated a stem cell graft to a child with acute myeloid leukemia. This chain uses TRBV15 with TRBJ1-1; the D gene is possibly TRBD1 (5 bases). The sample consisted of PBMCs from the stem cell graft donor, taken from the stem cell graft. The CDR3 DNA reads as TGTGCCACCAGCAGAGATGGGGCTTGGAACACTGAAGCTTTCTTT. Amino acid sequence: CATSRDGAWNTEAFF. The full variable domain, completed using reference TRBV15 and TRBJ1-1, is DAMVIQNPRYQVTQFGKPVTLSCSQTLNHNVMYWYQQKSSQAPKLLFHYYDKDFNNEADTPDNFQSRRPNTSFCFLDIRSPGLGDTAMYLCATSRDGAWNTEAFFGQGTRLTVV.